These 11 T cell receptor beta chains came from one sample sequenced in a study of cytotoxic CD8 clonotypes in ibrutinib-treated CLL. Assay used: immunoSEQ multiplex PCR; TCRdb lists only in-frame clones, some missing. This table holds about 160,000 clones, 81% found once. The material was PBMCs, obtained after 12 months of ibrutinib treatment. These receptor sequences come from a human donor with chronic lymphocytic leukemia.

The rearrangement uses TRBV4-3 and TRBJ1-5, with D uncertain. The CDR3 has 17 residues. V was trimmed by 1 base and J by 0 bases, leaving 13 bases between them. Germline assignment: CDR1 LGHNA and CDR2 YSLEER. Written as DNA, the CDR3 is TGCGCCAGCAGCCAAGCCCTAATAGGTTATAGCAATCAGCCCCAGCATTTT. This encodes CASSQALIGYSNQPQHF.

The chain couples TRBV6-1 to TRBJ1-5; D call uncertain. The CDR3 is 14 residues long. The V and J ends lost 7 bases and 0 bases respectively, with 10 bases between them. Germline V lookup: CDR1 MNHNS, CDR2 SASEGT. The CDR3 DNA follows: TGTGCCAGCATTTTTCGAGATAGCAATCAGCCCCAGCATTTT. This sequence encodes CASIFRDSNQPQHF.

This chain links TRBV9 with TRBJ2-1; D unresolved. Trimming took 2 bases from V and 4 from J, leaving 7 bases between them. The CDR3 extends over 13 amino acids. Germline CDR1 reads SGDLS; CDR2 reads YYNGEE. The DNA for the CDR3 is TGTGCCAGCAGCGTTTTACAGTACAATGAGCAGTTCTTC. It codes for CASSVLQYNEQFF. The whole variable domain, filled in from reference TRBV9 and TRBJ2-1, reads DSGVTQTPKHLITATGQRVTLRCSPRSGDLSVYWYQQSLDQGLQFLIQYYNGEERAKGNILERFSAQQFPDLHSELNLSSLELGDSALYFCASSVLQYNEQFFGPGTRLTVL.

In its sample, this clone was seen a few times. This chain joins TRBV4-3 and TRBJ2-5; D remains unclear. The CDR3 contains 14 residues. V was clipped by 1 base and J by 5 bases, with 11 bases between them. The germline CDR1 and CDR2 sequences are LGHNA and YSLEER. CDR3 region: CASSQVTKGETQYF. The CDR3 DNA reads TGCGCCAGCAGCCAAGTTACAAAAGGGGAGACCCAGTACTTC.

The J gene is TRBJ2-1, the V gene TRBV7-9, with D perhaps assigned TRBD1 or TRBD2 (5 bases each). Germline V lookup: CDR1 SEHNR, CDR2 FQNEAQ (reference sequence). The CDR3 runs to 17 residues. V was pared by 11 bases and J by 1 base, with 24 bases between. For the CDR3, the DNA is TGTGCCGGTTTGGGAGACAGTGCTCTCCAATCCTACAATGAGCAGTTCTTC. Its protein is CAGLGDSALQSYNEQFF.

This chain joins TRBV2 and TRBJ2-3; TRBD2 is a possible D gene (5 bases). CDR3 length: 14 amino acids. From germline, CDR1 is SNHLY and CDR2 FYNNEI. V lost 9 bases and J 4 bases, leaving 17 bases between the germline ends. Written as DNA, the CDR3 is TGTGCCAGTAGGACTTCCTGGTCAGCAGATACGCAGTATTTT. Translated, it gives CASRTSWSADTQYF.

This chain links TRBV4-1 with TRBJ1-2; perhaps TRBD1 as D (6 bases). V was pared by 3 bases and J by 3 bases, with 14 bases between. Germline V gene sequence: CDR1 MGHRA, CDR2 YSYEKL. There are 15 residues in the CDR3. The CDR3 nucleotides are TGCGCCAGCAGCCACGTAAACAGGGACGACTATGGCTACACCTTC. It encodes CASSHVNRDDYGYTF.

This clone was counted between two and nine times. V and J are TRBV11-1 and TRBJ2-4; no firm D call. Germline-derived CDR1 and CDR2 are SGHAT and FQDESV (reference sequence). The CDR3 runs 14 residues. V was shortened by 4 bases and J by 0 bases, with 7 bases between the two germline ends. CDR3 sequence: CASSSRIAKNIQYF. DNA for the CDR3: TGTGCCAGCAGCTCGCGTATAGCCAAAAACATTCAGTACTTC.

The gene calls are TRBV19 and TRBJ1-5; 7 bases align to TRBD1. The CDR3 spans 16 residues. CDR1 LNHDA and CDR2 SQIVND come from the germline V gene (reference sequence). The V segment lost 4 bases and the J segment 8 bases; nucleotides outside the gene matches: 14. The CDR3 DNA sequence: TGTGCCAGTAGTACGTCGGGGAGGGGGCAGGGTAAGCCCCAGCATTTT. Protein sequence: CASSTSGRGQGKPQHF.

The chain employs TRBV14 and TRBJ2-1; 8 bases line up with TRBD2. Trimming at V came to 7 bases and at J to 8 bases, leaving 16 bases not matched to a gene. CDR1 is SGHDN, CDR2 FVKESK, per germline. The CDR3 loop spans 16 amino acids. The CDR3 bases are TGTGCCAGCAACCATATCGGGAGCGGGAGAAGTGATGAGCAGTTCTTC. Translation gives CASNHIGSGRSDEQFF.

The CDR3 nucleotides are TGTGCCAGCAGTCCCAGATCAGGGCTGAACGAGCAGTACTTC. Translation: CASSPRSGLNEQYF. V usage is TRBV28 and J usage is TRBJ2-7; possible D gene TRBD1, 5 bases. Germline V gives CDR1 MDHEN, CDR2 SYDVKM. V was shortened by 5 bases and J by 5 bases, with 16 bases between the two germline ends. This CDR3 comprises 14 residues.